Following are 6 T cell receptor beta chains from one sample sequenced in a study of monozygotic twins with inflammatory bowel disease. TCRdb reprocessed the 5' RACE reads; each CDR3 protein has one entry and no DNA is given. The ten most abundant clones cover approximately 2% of a sample with 300,000 to 350,000 distinct CDR3 sequences. The specimen was blood. The receptors shown here come from a human donor with ulcerative colitis or Crohn's disease, or a healthy co-twin of an affected twin (not recorded which).

The genes are TRBV5-1 and TRBJ2-1; without DNA, the TCRdb call of TRBD2 cannot be checked. Germline CDR1 SGHRS, CDR2 YFSETQ. The CDR3 is 14 residues long. The CDR3 protein is CASTLTSGSSEQFF.

This chain joins TRBV20-1 and TRBJ2-7; TCRdb names TRBD1, which stays unverified in the absence of DNA. The CDR3 is 15 residues long. The germline V gene encodes CDR1 DFQATT and CDR2 SNEGSKA (reference sequence). The CDR3 sequence: CSARGLGTPAYEQYF.

V gene TRBV5-1 combines with J gene TRBJ2-1; the D gene TCRdb calls, TRBD1, cannot be checked with no DNA. The germline gives CDR1 SGHRS, CDR2 YFSETQ. The CDR3 length is 16 residues. CDR3: CASSFIDRGLVNEQFF.

The chain couples TRBV20-1 to TRBJ1-6. The CDR3 loop spans 12 amino acids. The germline V gene encodes CDR1 DFQATT and CDR2 SNEGSKA (reference sequence). This CDR3 reads CSANSYNSPLHF.

This sequence joins TRBV7-9 and TRBJ1-2; absent DNA, TCRdb's TRBD1 call cannot be checked. Germline V gene sequence: CDR1 SEHNR, CDR2 FQNEAQ (reference sequence). CDR3 length: 15 amino acids. CDR3 sequence: CATKRQGAGYYGYTF.

The chain has TRBV27 and TRBJ1-2; the TRBD1 assignment by TCRdb is unverifiable without DNA. This CDR3 contains 17 residues. Germline V lookup: CDR1 MNHEY, CDR2 SMNVEV (reference sequence). The CDR3 spells CASRPGQGLLANYGYTF.